One T cell receptor (beta chain) is described in this entry. This clonotype was counted ten times or more. Its recognized antigen is unknown. Base qualities are not provided; no much larger clone lies one nucleotide away. Libraries of naive CD8 T cells were built from around 20,000 to 990,000 sorted cells, with 10%, 30% or 50% of the purified RNA used. On a BD FACSAria II, naive CD8 T cells were FACS-sorted as CD8+CD4-CCR7+CD45RA+ and collected into RLT Plus buffer. To test detection sensitivity, Jurkat RNA equal to fewer than 13 TCR copies was added to samples of 20,000-1,000,000 naive CD8 T cells. CD8 T cells were enriched using RosetteSep CD8+ T Cell Enrichment Cocktail and Ficoll-Paque, and the enriched cells then underwent ACK red cell lysis. Relative to germline, V is 3 bases shorter and J is 6 bases shorter, with 15 bases between their ends. According to the germline V gene, CDR1 reads MDHEN and CDR2 reads SYDVKM. The CDR3 contains 14 residues, cysteine and phenylalanine counted. Only the CDR3 region is kept as DNA, spanning 42 bases read in frame from base 1.

These data originate in a study of molecular identifiers for immune sequencing clone quantification (dated by TCRdb to the late 2010s). Describing the broader study: For a replicate experiment, RNA from 20,000 or 100,000 naive CD8 T cells was divided into five aliquots, of which four were sequenced. This methods study benchmarked molecular-identifier clustering-based TCR repertoire sequencing (MIDCIRS) and TCR RNA copy counting, using CD8 T cells to do so.

Receptor libraries were prepared by PCR. Sequencing took place on an Illumina HiSeq 4000. Preparation of bulk TCR libraries followed a previously described approach, with the TCR primers listed in Table S5. The Qiagen AllPrep DNA/RNA kit was used to purify total RNA. Before analysis, reads from multiple sequencing runs of one library were combined. In the paper's pipeline: Reads were retained only if their TCR constant sequence matched exactly, and those retained reads were trimmed to 150 nt and grouped according to their 12-nt molecular barcodes. Reads within each barcode group were sub-clustered using a 15% Levenshtein threshold, and quality-weighted consensus sequences were constructed for each RNA molecule. Non-functional sequences were excluded, and lower-count sequences lying one edit away from another sequence were also excluded. Barcode sub-clusters with fewer than 20% of the maximum read count were removed, based on fitting two negative binomial distributions. The raw public data were reprocessed by TCRdb itself: fastp quality trimming at Q25, MiXCR clonotype calling, in-frame beta chains only. CDR3 protein duplicates are merged, each entry listing the most common genes and DNA. TCRdb assigned the V and J calls; the authors' analysis was not used. The sample table lists more than 300,000 distinct CDR3 sequences, 20% to 25% of them with a count of one. The ten largest clones represent roughly 0.86% of the sample.

Results and caveats for the whole study, not just this receptor: Highly expanded clone sizes could be underestimated if identical TCR molecules share a barcode. When barcode sub-clustering was left out, chimeric consensus sequences inflated TCR diversity, with chimeras reaching as high as 47%. In CMV-specific effector cells, clones with more than 20 RNA copies contained over 99% of molecules, whereas in naive cells such clones contained under 1% of molecules. The naive libraries included spiked-in Jurkat TCR RNA (roughly nine copies' worth), and this RNA is not part of the donor repertoire. Spiked-in Jurkat TCR RNA equal to a single cell's worth was reported to be detectable even within one million naive CD8 T cells. Modeling estimated about 3.3 recovered TCR RNA copies per cell, compared with approximately 9.5 by digital PCR, which implies roughly 30% capture efficiency.

The chain links TRBV28 with TRBJ2-7; TRBD2 is a possible D gene, resting on 6 matching bases. Material for sequencing was naive CD8+ T cells from blood, with Jurkat cell RNA spiked in. The label giving this sample's cell subset or site can be read as: FACS-sorted CD8+CD4-CCR7+CD45RA+ naive T cells. The sequence was obtained from a human donor in good health. Some libraries in this study had Jurkat cell RNA spiked in. CDR3 sequence: CASSLAGPQVEQYF. The DNA sequence follows: TGTGCCAGCAGTTTGGCGGGGCCCCAGGTCGAGCAGTACTTC.